This is a list of T cell receptor beta chains from one sample in a study of CD8 T cells in ankylosing spondylitis. A single record per CDR3 protein comes from TCRdb applying MiXCR to the 5' RACE reads. This sample has 200,000 to 250,000 distinct CDR3 sequences, with around 16% found just once. Sequencing was performed on blood, either unsorted or a sorted T cell fraction (not recorded which). The receptors were sampled from a male donor with ankylosing spondylitis. CDR3s include the opening cysteine and the closing phenylalanine or tryptophan. The order of the fields is D gene, clone size, V gene, J gene, CDR3 protein, CDR3 DNA. D genes are given only for firm matches. Not all rows give a size; the values are once, few, many and, for expanded clones, a class.

>TRBD1|few|TRBV20-1|TRBJ2-2
CSAGQGAYTGELFF
TGCAGTGCTGGGCAGGGGGCGTACACCGGGGAGCTGTTTTTT
>TRBD1|few|TRBV10-3|TRBJ2-4
CATAASGTGGDIQYF
TGTGCCACCGCCGCCTCTGGGACAGGGGGGGACATTCAGTACTTC
>-|few|TRBV27|TRBJ2-7
CASSFRAPYEQYF
TGTGCCAGCAGTTTTCGGGCCCCCTACGAGCAGTACTTC
>-|few|TRBV6-5|TRBJ2-1
CASSYESGSSYNEQFF
TGTGCCAGCAGTTACGAATCAGGGAGCTCCTACAATGAGCAGTTCTTC
>-|many|TRBV4-3|TRBJ1-1
CASSQDRAGRAFF
TGCGCCAGCAGCCAAGATCGGGCAGGGAGGGCTTTCTTT
>-|few|TRBV4-1|TRBJ2-7
CASSGGAGSSYEQYF
TGCGCCAGCAGCGGCGGGGCAGGGAGCTCCTACGAGCAGTACTTC
>TRBD1|-|TRBV19|TRBJ2-2
CASRWDRNTGELFF
TGTGCCAGTAGATGGGACAGAAACACCGGGGAGCTGTTTTTT
>-|-|TRBV10-2|TRBJ1-2
CASSEFAEGYGYTF
TGCGCCAGCAGTGAGTTTGCGGAAGGCTATGGCTACACCTTC
>-|few|TRBV7-6|TRBJ1-1
CASSLGAPAITEAFF
TGTGCCAGCAGCTTAGGGGCCCCGGCCATAACTGAAGCTTTCTTT
>TRBD1|few|TRBV12-3/TRBV12-4|TRBJ2-7
CASSLGRTGDSYEQYF
TGTGCCAGCAGTTTAGGAAGGACAGGGGACTCCTACGAGCAGTACTTC
>-|-|TRBV7-9|TRBJ2-4
CASSLGGLAIQYF
TGTGCCAGCAGCTTAGGCGGACTGGCCATTCAGTACTTC
>TRBD2|-|TRBV30|TRBJ2-7
CAWSVAGPYEQYF
TGTGCCTGGAGCGTAGCGGGACCGTACGAGCAGTACTTC
>-|-|TRBV12-3/TRBV12-4|TRBJ1-2
CASSFSLEYGYTF
TGTGCCAGCAGTTTTAGTCTCGAATATGGCTACACCTTC
>-|few|TRBV7-9|TRBJ1-1
CASSSGEQGWTEAFF
TGTGCCAGCAGCTCTGGGGAGCAGGGGTGGACTGAAGCTTTCTTT
>TRBD2|-|TRBV15|TRBJ2-1
CATSVAGEFYNEQFF
TGTGCCACCAGCGTAGCGGGAGAATTCTACAATGAGCAGTTCTTC
>TRBD2|many|TRBV12-3/TRBV12-4|TRBJ2-1
CASSPLLAGGYNEQFF
TGTGCCAGCAGCCCCCTTTTAGCGGGAGGTTACAATGAGCAGTTCTTC
>TRBD2|few|TRBV4-1|TRBJ2-1
CASSTSGAGGQSYNEQFF
TGCGCCAGCTCTACTTCGGGAGCGGGGGGCCAAAGCTACAATGAGCAGTTCTTC
>-|-|TRBV5-1|TRBJ2-3
CASRRDFTDTQYF
TGCGCCAGCAGGCGGGACTTCACAGATACGCAGTATTTT
>-|few|TRBV27|TRBJ1-3
CASSLSRTGTIYF
TGTGCCAGCAGTTTAAGTAGAACGGGCACCATATATTTT
>-|few|TRBV15|TRBJ1-6
CATSNPSRSDSPLHF
TGTGCCACCAGCAACCCGTCCCGGTCGGATTCACCCCTCCACTTT
>TRBD1|-|TRBV6-5|TRBJ2-1
CASSYSLVDRDEQFF
TGTGCCAGCAGTTACTCGTTGGTAGACAGGGATGAGCAGTTCTTC
>TRBD2|-|TRBV20-1|TRBJ2-3
CSATGTTHTDTQYF
TGCAGTGCTACCGGGACTACACACACAGATACGCAGTATTTT
>-|-|TRBV12-3/TRBV12-4|TRBJ1-5
CASSLHWAPEHGGQPQHF
TGTGCCAGCAGTTTACACTGGGCCCCGGAGCATGGGGGTCAGCCCCAGCATTTT
>-|few|TRBV3-1|TRBJ2-2
CASSQDPIVVAMAGELFF
TGTGCCAGCAGCCAAGATCCCATCGTGGTGGCAATGGCCGGGGAGCTGTTTTTT
>-|few|TRBV27|TRBJ1-4
CASSLSDSPIGGEKLFF
TGTGCCAGCAGTTTATCTGACAGCCCGATTGGGGGGGAAAAACTGTTTTTT
>-|few|TRBV4-3|TRBJ2-7
CASSPGSVMGEQYF
TGCGCCAGCAGCCCTGGGTCCGTGATGGGGGAGCAGTACTTC
>TRBD1|few|TRBV9|TRBJ2-7
CASSVGGTGAYEQYF
TGTGCCAGCAGCGTAGGAGGGACAGGGGCGTACGAGCAGTACTTC
>TRBD2|few|TRBV11-2|TRBJ2-3
CASSLGGRAGGQRRGTDTQYF
TGTGCCAGCAGCTTAGGGGGTCGAGCGGGAGGGCAGCGTCGAGGCACAGATACGCAGTATTTT
>-|few|TRBV24-1|TRBJ1-2
CATSDRGQYYGCTF
TGTGCCACCAGTGATCGCGGACAGTACTATGGCTGCACCTTC
>TRBD2|many|TRBV6-1|TRBJ2-5
CASSELAGKGETQYF
TGTGCCAGCAGTGAATTAGCGGGAAAGGGAGAGACCCAGTACTTC
>-|few|TRBV6-5|TRBJ2-3
CASSYAQGTDTQYF
TGTGCCAGCAGTTACGCACAGGGAACAGATACGCAGTATTTT
>TRBD2|few|TRBV4-2|TRBJ2-1
CASRPGLAGRAYNEQFF
TGTGCCAGCAGACCGGGACTAGCGGGGCGTGCCTACAATGAGCAGTTCTTC
>-|few|TRBV4-1|TRBJ2-2
CASSQVVEAGELFF
TGCGCCAGCAGCCAAGTGGTGGAGGCCGGGGAGCTGTTTTTT
>TRBD2|few|TRBV6-1|TRBJ2-7
CASRQAPGLAEEQYF
TGTGCCAGCAGACAAGCACCGGGGCTAGCGGAGGAGCAGTACTTC
>-|-|TRBV2|TRBJ1-1
CASSVGSATEAFF
TGTGCCAGCAGTGTGGGGAGTGCCACAGAAGCTTTCTTT
>-|many|TRBV15|TRBJ2-1
CATGQSSYNEQFF
TGTGCCACAGGACAGAGCTCCTACAATGAGCAGTTCTTC
>-|few|TRBV13|TRBJ1-1
CASSLGVLGEAFF
TGTGCCAGCAGCTTAGGAGTCCTTGGTGAAGCTTTCTTT
>TRBD1|-|TRBV12-3/TRBV12-4|TRBJ2-2
CASSFWGQGLFSGELFF
TGTGCCAGCAGTTTCTGGGGACAGGGGTTATTTAGCGGGGAGCTGTTTTTT
>-|-|TRBV3-1|TRBJ2-3
CASSQDSGGLSDTQYF
TGTGCCAGCAGCCAAGATTCTGGCGGGCTATCGGATACGCAGTATTTT
>-|-|TRBV19|TRBJ2-1
CASSIGSGTFF
TGTGCCAGTAGTATAGGGTCTGGCACGTTCTTC
>-|few|TRBV27|TRBJ2-5
CASSSGGTVQETQYF
TGTGCCAGCAGCTCAGGCGGGACAGTACAAGAGACCCAGTACTTC
>-|many|TRBV5-1|TRBJ1-1
CASSFEGNMNTEAFF
TGCGCCAGCAGCTTTGAGGGAAACATGAACACTGAAGCTTTCTTT
>-|few|TRBV4-2|TRBJ2-1
CASSQDSEGNEQFF
TGTGCCAGCAGCCAAGATTCTGAAGGCAATGAGCAGTTCTTC
>-|few|TRBV7-7|TRBJ2-5
CASSLVHQETQYF
TGTGCCAGCAGCTTAGTTCACCAAGAGACCCAGTACTTC